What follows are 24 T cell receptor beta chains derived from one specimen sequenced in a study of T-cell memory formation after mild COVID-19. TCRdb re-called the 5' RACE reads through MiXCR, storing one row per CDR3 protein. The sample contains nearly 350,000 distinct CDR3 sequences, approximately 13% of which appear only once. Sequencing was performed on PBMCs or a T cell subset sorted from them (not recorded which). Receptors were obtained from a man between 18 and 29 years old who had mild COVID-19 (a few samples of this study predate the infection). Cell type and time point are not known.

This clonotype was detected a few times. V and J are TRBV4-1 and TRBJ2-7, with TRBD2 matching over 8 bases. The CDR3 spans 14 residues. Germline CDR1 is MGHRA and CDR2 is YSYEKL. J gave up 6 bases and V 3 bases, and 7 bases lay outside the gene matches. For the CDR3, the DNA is TGCGCCAGCAGCCAGGCCGCGGGGGGAGGCGAGCAGTACTTC. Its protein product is CASSQAAGGGEQYF.

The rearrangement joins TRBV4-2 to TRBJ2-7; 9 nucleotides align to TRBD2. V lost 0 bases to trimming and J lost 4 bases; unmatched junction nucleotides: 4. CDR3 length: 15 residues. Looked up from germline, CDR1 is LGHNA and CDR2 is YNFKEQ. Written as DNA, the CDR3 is TGTGCCAGCAGCCAAGACCCTAGCGGGGTATACGAGCAGTACGTC. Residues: CASSQDPSGVYEQYV.

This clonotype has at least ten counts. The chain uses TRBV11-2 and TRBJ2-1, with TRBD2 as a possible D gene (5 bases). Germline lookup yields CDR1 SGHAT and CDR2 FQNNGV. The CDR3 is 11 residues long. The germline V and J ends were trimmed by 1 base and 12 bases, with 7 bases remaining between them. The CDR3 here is CASSLVSVQFF. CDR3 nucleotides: TGTGCCAGCAGCTTAGTTAGCGTGCAGTTCTTC.

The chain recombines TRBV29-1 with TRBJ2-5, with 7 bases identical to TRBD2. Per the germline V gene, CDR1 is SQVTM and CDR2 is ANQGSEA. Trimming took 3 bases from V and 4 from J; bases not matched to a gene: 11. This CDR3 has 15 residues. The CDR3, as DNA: TGCAGCGTTGATCCCGGCTGGGGGGGAGGAGAGACCCAGTACTTC. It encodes CSVDPGWGGGETQYF. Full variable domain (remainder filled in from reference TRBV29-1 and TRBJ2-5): SAVISQKPSRDICQRGTSLTIQCQVDSQVTMMFWYRQQPGQSLTLIATANQGSEATYESGFVIDKFPISRPNLTFSTLTVSNMSPEDSSIYLCSVDPGWGGGETQYFGPGTRLLVL.

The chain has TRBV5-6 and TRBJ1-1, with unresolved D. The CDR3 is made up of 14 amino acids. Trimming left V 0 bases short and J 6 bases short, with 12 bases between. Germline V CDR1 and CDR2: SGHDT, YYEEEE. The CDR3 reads CASSLGPAGAEAFF. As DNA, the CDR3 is TGTGCCAGCAGCTTGGGCCCCGCGGGCGCTGAAGCTTTCTTT.

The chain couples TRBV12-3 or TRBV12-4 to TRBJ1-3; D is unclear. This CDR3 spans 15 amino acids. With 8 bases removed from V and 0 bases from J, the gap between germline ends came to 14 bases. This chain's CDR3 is CASGLPSGSGNTIYF. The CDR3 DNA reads TGTGCCAGCGGCCTTCCCTCAGGCTCTGGAAACACCATATATTTT.

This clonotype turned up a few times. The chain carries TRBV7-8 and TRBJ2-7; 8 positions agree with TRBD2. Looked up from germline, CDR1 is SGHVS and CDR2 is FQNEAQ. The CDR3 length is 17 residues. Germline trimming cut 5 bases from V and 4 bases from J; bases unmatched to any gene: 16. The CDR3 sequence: CASSLPFGGEAWYEQYF. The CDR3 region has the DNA TGTGCCAGCAGCCTGCCTTTCGGGGGGGAGGCGTGGTACGAGCAGTACTTC.

The CDR3 DNA follows: TGTGCCAGCTCCACCGCAGGGACGGTTCAGCCCCAGCATTTT. Translated, it gives CASSTAGTVQPQHF. The chain carries TRBV6-6 and TRBJ1-5, with D perhaps TRBD1 (5 bases). Germline assignment: CDR1 MNHNY and CDR2 SVGAGI (reference sequence). The CDR3 is made up of 14 amino acids. V was pared by 8 bases and J by 6 bases, with 17 bases between.

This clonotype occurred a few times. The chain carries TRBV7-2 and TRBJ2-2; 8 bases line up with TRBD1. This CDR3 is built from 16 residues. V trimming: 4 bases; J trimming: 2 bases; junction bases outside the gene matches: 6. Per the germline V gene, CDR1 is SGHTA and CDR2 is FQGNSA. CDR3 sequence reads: CASSWSGGSNTGELFF. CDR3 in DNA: TGTGCCAGCAGCTGGTCAGGGGGCAGTAACACCGGGGAGCTGTTTTTT.

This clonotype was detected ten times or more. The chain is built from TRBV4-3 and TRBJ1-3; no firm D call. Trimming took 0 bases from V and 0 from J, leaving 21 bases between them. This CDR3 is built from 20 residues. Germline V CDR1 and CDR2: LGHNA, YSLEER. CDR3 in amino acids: CASSQDGTGWTRHSGNTIYF. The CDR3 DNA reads TGCGCCAGCAGCCAAGATGGAACGGGCTGGACGCGCCACTCTGGAAACACCATATATTTT.

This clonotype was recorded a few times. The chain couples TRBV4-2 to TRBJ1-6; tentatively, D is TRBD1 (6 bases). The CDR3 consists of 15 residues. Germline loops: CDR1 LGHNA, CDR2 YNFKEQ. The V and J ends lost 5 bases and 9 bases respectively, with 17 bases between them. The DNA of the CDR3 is TGTGCCAGCAGCTCCCACGGCAGGGGAGGTTCACCCCTCCACTTT. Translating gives CASSSHGRGGSPLHF.

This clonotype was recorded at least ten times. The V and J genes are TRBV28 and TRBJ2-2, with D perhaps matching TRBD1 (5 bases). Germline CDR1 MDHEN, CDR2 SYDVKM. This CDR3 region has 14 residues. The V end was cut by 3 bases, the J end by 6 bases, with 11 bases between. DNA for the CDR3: TGTGCCAGCAGTTTTGCCAGGGCGGCCGGGGAGCTGTTTTTT. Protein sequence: CASSFARAAGELFF.

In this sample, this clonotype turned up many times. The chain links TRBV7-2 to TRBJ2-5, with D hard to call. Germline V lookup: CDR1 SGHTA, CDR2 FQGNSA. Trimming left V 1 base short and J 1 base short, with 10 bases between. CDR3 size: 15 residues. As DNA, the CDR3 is TGTGCCAGCAGCTTAGATCCCAGGTTCCAAGAGACCCAGTACTTC. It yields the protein CASSLDPRFQETQYF.

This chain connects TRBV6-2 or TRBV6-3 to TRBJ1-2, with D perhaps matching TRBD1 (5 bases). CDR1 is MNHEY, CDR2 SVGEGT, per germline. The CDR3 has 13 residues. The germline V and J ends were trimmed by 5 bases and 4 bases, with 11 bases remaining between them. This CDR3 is CASSHGGTYGYTF. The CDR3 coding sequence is TGTGCCAGCAGTCATGGAGGGACCTATGGCTACACCTTC.

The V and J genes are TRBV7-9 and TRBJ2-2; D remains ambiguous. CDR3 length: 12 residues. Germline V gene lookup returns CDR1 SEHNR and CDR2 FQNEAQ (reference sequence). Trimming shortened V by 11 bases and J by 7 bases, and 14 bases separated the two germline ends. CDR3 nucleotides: TGTGCCGTCCGTACTACCCTCGGGGAGCTGTTTTTT. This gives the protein CAVRTTLGELFF. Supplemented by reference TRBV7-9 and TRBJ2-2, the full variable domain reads DTGVSQNPRHKITKRGQNVTFRCDPISEHNRLYWYRQTLGQGPEFLTYFQNEAQLEKSRLLSDRFSAERPKGSFSTLEIQRTEQGDSAMYLCAVRTTLGELFFGEGSRLTVL.

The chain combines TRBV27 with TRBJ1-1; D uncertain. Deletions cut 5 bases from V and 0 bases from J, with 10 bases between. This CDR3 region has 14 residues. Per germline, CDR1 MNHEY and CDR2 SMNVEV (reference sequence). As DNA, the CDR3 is TGTGCCAGCAGTCCTTCCAGGCTGAACACTGAAGCTTTCTTT. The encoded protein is CASSPSRLNTEAFF.

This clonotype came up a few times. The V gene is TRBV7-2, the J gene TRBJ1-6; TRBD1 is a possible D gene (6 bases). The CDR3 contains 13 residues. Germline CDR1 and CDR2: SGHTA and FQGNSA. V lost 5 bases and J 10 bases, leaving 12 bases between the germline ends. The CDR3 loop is CASSPSDRSPLHF. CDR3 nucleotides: TGTGCCAGCAGCCCCTCGGACAGATCACCCCTCCACTTT.

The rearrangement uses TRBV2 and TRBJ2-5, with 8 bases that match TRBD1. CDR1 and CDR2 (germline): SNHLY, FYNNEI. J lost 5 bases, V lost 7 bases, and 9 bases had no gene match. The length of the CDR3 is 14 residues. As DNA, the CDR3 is TGTGCCAGCAATTCGGACAGGGATGTCGAGACCCAGTACTTC. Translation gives CASNSDRDVETQYF.

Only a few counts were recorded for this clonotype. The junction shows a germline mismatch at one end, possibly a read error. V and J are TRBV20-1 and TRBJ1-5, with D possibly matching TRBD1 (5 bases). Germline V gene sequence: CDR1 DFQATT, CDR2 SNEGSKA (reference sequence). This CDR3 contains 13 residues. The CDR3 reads CSAGDRVNQPQHF. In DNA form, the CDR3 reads TGCAGTGCTGGAGACAGAGTAAATCAGCCCCAGCATTTT.

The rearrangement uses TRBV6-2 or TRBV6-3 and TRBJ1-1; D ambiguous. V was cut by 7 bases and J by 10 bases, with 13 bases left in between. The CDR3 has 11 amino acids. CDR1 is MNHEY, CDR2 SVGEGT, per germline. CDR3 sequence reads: CASTSSAGAFF. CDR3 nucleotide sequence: TGTGCCAGCACCTCATCGGCGGGAGCTTTCTTT.

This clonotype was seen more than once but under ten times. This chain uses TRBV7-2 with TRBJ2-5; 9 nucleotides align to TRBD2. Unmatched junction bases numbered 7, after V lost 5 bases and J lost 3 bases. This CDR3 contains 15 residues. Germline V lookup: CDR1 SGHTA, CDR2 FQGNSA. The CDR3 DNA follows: TGTGCCAGCAGCCCCCCTGCGGGGGGGAAAGAGACCCAGTACTTC. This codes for CASSPPAGGKETQYF.

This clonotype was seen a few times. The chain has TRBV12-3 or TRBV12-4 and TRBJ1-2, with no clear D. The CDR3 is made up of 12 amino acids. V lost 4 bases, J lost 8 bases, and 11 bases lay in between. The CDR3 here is CASSSGRRGYTF. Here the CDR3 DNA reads TGTGCCAGCAGTTCGGGTCGGCGGGGCTACACCTTC.

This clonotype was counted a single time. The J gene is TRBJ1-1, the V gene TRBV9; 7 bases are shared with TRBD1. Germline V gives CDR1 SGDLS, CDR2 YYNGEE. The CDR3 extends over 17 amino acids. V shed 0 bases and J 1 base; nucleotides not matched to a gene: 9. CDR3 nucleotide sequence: TGTGCCAGCAGCGTAGGCGAGGGGGCGCAGGGGAACACTGAAGCTTTCTTT. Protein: CASSVGEGAQGNTEAFF.

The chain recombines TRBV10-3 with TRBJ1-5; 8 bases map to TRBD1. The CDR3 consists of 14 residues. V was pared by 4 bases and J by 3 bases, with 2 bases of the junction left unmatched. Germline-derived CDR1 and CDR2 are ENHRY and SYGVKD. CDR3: CAISGTGSNQPQHF. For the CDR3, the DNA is TGTGCCATCAGTGGGACAGGGTCCAATCAGCCCCAGCATTTT.